The 3 T cell receptor beta chains below come from one sample, sequenced in a study of cytomegalovirus exposure and HLA in healthy donors (dated by TCRdb to 2017 to 2019). The receptor library was made with the immunoSEQ multiplex PCR assay. A mixture of 60 forward primers for TCR Vbeta segments and 13 reverse primers for TCR Jbeta segments was used in the multiplex PCR. Sourced from immuneACCESS, this table was stored by TCRdb with only in-frame sequences that have V and J called. A share of the clones is absent; for the studies checked, an unresolved V gene accounts for under half, and the remainder has no known explanation. This sample gives 70,000 to 75,000 clones in total; around 72% of them show up just once. The top ten clonotypes cover 12% of the sample. Sequencing input: PBMCs. These receptors originate from a woman between 35 and 50 years old in good health and CMV-seropositive.

V and J are TRBV5-1 and TRBJ2-3, with D unresolved. The V end lost 4 bases, the J end lost 0 bases, and 9 bases lay between the germline ends. Germline V gene lookup returns CDR1 SGHRS and CDR2 YFSETQ. This CDR3 spans 14 amino acids. The CDR3 protein is CASSPMTSTDTQYF. The CDR3 nucleotides read TGCGCCAGCAGCCCAATGACTAGCACAGATACGCAGTATTTT.

This clone was seen a few times. The J gene is TRBJ2-7, the V gene TRBV19; a weak D match, TRBD2 (6 bases). V lost 4 bases and J lost 6, with 19 bases in between. Germline V gives CDR1 LNHDA, CDR2 SQIVND (reference sequence). The CDR3 is made up of 15 amino acids. The CDR3 reads CASSRMVTSLGEQYF. For the CDR3, the DNA is TGTGCCAGTAGTAGGATGGTGACTAGTCTTGGCGAGCAGTACTTC.

This chain connects TRBV2 to TRBJ1-2; D remains unclear. The CDR3 runs to 12 residues. Germline loops: CDR1 SNHLY, CDR2 FYNNEI. V was trimmed by 4 bases and J by 4 bases, leaving 7 bases between them. CDR3 nucleotides: TGTGCCAGCAGTGGGTACAGCTATGGCTACACCTTC. Its translation is CASSGYSYGYTF.